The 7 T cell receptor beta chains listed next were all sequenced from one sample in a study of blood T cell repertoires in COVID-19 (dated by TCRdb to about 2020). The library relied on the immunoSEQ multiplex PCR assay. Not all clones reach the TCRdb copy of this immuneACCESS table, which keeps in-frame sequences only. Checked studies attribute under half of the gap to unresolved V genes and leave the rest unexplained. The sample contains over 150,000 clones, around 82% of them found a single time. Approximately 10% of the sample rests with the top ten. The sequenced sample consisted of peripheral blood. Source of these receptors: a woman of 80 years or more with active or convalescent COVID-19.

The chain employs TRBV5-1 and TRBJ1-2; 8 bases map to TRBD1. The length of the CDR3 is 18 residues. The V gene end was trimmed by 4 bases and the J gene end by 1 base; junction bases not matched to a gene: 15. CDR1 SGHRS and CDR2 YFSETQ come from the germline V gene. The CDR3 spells CASSRWTGKVIGNYGYTF. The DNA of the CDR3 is TGCGCCAGCAGCCGTTGGACAGGGAAGGTGATTGGTAACTATGGCTACACCTTC.

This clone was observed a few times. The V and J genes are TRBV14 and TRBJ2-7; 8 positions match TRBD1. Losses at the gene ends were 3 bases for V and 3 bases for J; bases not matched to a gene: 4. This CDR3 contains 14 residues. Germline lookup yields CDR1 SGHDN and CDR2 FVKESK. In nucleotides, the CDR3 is TGTGCCAGCAGCCATTCCGGACAGGGCTACGAGCAGTACTTC. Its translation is CASSHSGQGYEQYF.

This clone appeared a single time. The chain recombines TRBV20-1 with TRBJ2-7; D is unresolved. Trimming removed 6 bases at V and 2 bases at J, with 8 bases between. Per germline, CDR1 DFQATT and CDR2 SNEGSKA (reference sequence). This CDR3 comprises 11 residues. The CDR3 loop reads CSARGAYEQYF. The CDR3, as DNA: TGCAGTGCCCGAGGCGCCTACGAGCAGTACTTC.

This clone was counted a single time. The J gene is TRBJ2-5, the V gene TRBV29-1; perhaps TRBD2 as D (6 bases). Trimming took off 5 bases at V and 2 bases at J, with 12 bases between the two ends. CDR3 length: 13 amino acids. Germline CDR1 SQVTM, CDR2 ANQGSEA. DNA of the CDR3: TGCAGCGTTTATGCTAGCGATCAAGAGACCCAGTACTTC. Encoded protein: CSVYASDQETQYF.

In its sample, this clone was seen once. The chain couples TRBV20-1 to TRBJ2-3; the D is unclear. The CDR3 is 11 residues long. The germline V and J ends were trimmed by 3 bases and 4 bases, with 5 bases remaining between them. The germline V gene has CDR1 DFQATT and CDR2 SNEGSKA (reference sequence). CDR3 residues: CSARFADTQYF. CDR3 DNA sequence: TGCAGTGCTAGGTTCGCAGATACGCAGTATTTT.

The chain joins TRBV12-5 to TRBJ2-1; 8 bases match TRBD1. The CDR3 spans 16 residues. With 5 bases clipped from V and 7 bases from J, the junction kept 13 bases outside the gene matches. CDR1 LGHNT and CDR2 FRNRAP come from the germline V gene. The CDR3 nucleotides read TGTGCTAGTGGTCCACCCGGGACAGGTCCCTTGAATGAGCAGTTCTTC. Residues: CASGPPGTGPLNEQFF.

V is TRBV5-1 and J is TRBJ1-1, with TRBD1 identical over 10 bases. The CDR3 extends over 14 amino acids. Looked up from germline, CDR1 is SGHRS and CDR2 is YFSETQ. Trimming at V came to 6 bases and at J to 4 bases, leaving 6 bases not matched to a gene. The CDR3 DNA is TGCGCCAGCACCCCGAGGGACAGGGGCACTGAAGCTTTCTTT. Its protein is CASTPRDRGTEAFF. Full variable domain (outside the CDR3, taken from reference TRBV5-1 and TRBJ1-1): KAGVTQTPRYLIKTRGQQVTLSCSPISGHRSVSWYQQTPGQGLQFLFEYFSETQRNKGNFPGRFSGRQFSNSRSEMNVSTLELGDSALYLCASTPRDRGTEAFFGQGTRLTVV.